Presented here are 17 T cell receptor beta chains from one specimen sequenced in a study of control samples from healthy donors and cancer patients (dated by TCRdb to about 2020). The library was generated by the immunoSEQ multiplex PCR assay. Not all clones reach the TCRdb copy of this immuneACCESS table, which keeps in-frame sequences only. Checked studies attribute under half of the gap to unresolved V genes and leave the rest unexplained. Present in this sample are about 54,000 clones, 95% to 97% of which were seen just once. The ten largest account for around 1.9% of the sample. Sequencing was carried out using blood. Source of these receptors: a woman aged 25 to 39 in good health.

The chain couples TRBV2 to TRBJ2-7; no firm D call. V was clipped by 5 bases and J by 2 bases, with 4 bases between them. The CDR3 is 11 amino acids. Germline V gene data show CDR1 as SNHLY and CDR2 as FYNNEI. The CDR3: CASSTTYEQYF. In DNA, the CDR3 is TGTGCCAGCAGTACAACCTACGAGCAGTACTTC.

The gene calls are TRBV7-6 and TRBJ2-3, with D perhaps matching TRBD1 (6 bases). Trimming removed 4 bases from V and 2 bases from J, with 10 bases in between. CDR3 length equals 14 residues. Per the germline V gene, CDR1 is SGHVS and CDR2 is FNYEAQ. The DNA of the CDR3 is TGTGCCAGCAGCTCCAGGGGAGACACAGATACGCAGTATTTT. Amino acids: CASSSRGDTDTQYF. The full variable domain, its missing parts supplied by reference TRBV7-6 and TRBJ2-3, is GAGVSQSPRYKVTKRGQDVALRCDPISGHVSLYWYRQALGQGPEFLTYFNYEAQQDKSGLPNDRFSAERPEGSISTLTIQRTEQRDSAMYRCASSSRGDTDTQYFGPGTRLTVL.

In nucleotides, the CDR3 is TGTGCCAGCAGTGCGGACCGTGGAGTTTTAGGAAACACCATATATTTT. It is translated as CASSADRGVLGNTIYF. This chain links TRBV25-1 with TRBJ1-3, with D unresolved. Germline V gives CDR1 MGHDK, CDR2 SYGVNS. The CDR3 is 16 residues long. The germline V and J ends were trimmed by 4 bases and 4 bases, with 17 bases remaining between them.

This rearrangement joins TRBV13 to TRBJ2-7; 11 bases fit TRBD1. V lost 4 bases and J lost 5; bases outside the gene matches: 1. In germline, CDR1 is PRHDT, CDR2 FYEKMQ (reference sequence). CDR3 size: 13 residues. The CDR3 bases are TGTGCCAGCAGCTCGGGACAGGGGGACGAGCAGTACTTC. Encoded protein: CASSSGQGDEQYF.

The rearrangement uses TRBV18 and TRBJ2-1; the D gene could be TRBD1 or TRBD2 (8 bases each). CDR3 length equals 17 residues. CDR1 KGHSH and CDR2 LQKENI come from the germline V gene. V dropped 3 bases and J dropped 9 bases, with 24 bases sitting between them. The CDR3 DNA follows: TGTGCCAGCTCACCGTCAGCGGGAGACATGGGACAGGCTGAGCAGTTCTTC. Encoded protein: CASSPSAGDMGQAEQFF.

This rearrangement joins TRBV12-5 to TRBJ2-1; 14 positions agree with TRBD2. V lost 4 bases to trimming and J lost 7 bases; unmatched junction nucleotides: 6. Germline V gene sequence: CDR1 LGHNT, CDR2 FRNRAP. There are 16 residues in the CDR3. Written as DNA, the CDR3 is TGTGCTAGTGGTTCGGGGACTAGCGGGAGTTTAAATGAGCAGTTCTTC. Its translation is CASGSGTSGSLNEQFF.

The V call is TRBV24-1, the J call TRBJ2-3; D unclear. CDR1 is KGHDR and CDR2 is SFDVKD in the germline V gene. Trimming cost V 7 bases and J 0 bases, with 7 bases left between them. There are 13 residues in the CDR3. The CDR3 sequence is CATSWGSTDTQYF. In nucleotides, the CDR3 is TGTGCCACCAGCTGGGGAAGCACAGATACGCAGTATTTT.

This chain joins TRBV15 and TRBJ2-1; tentative D call: TRBD1 (6 bases). Germline assignment: CDR1 LNHNV and CDR2 YYDKDF (reference sequence). Trimming removed 0 bases from V and 5 bases from J, with 14 bases in between. The CDR3 length is 16 residues. This CDR3 reads CATSRDQGIVNNEQFF. DNA for the CDR3: TGTGCCACCAGCAGAGATCAGGGGATAGTTAACAATGAGCAGTTCTTC.

V is TRBV4-2 and J is TRBJ2-7, with D perhaps assigned TRBD1 or TRBD2 (5 bases each). V lost 2 bases to trimming and J lost 0 bases, with 17 bases between them. Germline V CDR1 and CDR2: LGHNA, YNFKEQ. This CDR3 has 17 residues. This CDR3 is CASSQRAGAASSYEQYF. For the CDR3, the DNA is TGTGCCAGCAGCCAACGGGCCGGGGCCGCGAGCTCCTACGAGCAGTACTTC.

The rearrangement links TRBV5-1 to TRBJ1-1; D might be TRBD1 (6 bases). CDR3 length: 14 amino acids. Germline lookup yields CDR1 SGHRS and CDR2 YFSETQ. Trimming shortened V by 6 bases and J by 1 base, and 13 bases separated the two germline ends. This chain's CDR3 is CASTPGTPNTEAFF. CDR3 nucleotides: TGCGCCAGCACCCCCGGGACACCGAACACTGAAGCTTTCTTT.

CDR3 sequence reads: CASSEPGDRLDTEAFF. Written as DNA, the CDR3 is TGTGCCAGCAGTGAACCGGGCGACAGGTTGGACACTGAAGCTTTCTTT. The genes are TRBV6-1 and TRBJ1-1, with D tentatively TRBD1 (6 bases). Trimming pared 2 bases from V and 3 bases from J, leaving 16 bases between. The CDR3 covers 16 residues. Germline V CDR1 and CDR2: MNHNS, SASEGT.

On this clone itself: One junction end does not reproduce the germline sequence, and a read error may be involved. This chain connects TRBV5-1 to TRBJ2-3; 10 nucleotides match TRBD2. This CDR3 is built from 18 residues. Germline CDR1 and CDR2: SGHRS and YFSETQ. The CDR3 sequence: CARSLRASGGGSTDTQYF. As DNA, the CDR3 is TGCGCCCGCAGCTTGAGGGCGAGCGGGGGGGGTAGCACAGATACGCAGTATTTT.

The chain links TRBV28 to TRBJ1-3, with 7 bases identical to TRBD1. Germline loops: CDR1 MDHEN, CDR2 SYDVKM. The length of the CDR3 is 16 residues. The trim removed 4 bases at V and 4 bases at J, leaving 10 bases unmatched. CDR3 nucleotide sequence: TGTGCCAGCAGTTCCCCCCCAGGGGGGTTCGGAAACACCATATATTTT. It yields the protein CASSSPPGGFGNTIYF. Full variable domain (remainder filled in from reference TRBV28 and TRBJ1-3): DVKVTQSSRYLVKRTGEKVFLECVQDMDHENMFWYRQDPGLGLRLIYFSYDVKMKEKGDIPEGYSVSREKKERFSLILESASTNQTSMYLCASSSPPGGFGNTIYFGEGSWLTVV.

The chain combines TRBV27 with TRBJ2-2, with TRBD2 matching 11 bases. This CDR3 is built from 14 residues. J gave up 7 bases and V 6 bases, and 4 bases lay outside the gene matches. Germline values: CDR1 MNHEY, CDR2 SMNVEV (reference sequence). CDR3 residues: CASRLAGVIGELFF. Here the CDR3 DNA reads TGTGCCAGCAGACTAGCGGGAGTTATCGGGGAGCTGTTTTTT.

The J gene is TRBJ2-7, the V gene TRBV14, with D hard to call. The CDR3 is made up of 15 amino acids. Trimming shortened V by 1 base and J by 1 base, and 11 bases separated the two germline ends. Germline-derived CDR1 and CDR2 are SGHDN and FVKESK. The CDR3 is CASSQAVGLSYEQYF. The CDR3 DNA follows: TGTGCCAGCAGCCAAGCGGTGGGTTTATCCTACGAGCAGTACTTC. Full variable domain (outside the CDR3, taken from reference TRBV14 and TRBJ2-7): EAGVTQFPSHSVIEKGQTVTLRCDPISGHDNLYWYRRVMGKEIKFLLHFVKESKQDESGMPNNRFLAERTGGTYSTLKVQPAELEDSGVYFCASSQAVGLSYEQYFGPGTRLTVT.

The chain recombines TRBV28 with TRBJ2-1; 14 positions agree with TRBD2. CDR3 length: 14 amino acids. The V gene end was trimmed by 6 bases and the J gene end by 9 bases; junction bases not matched to a gene: 4. From germline, CDR1 is MDHEN and CDR2 SYDVKM. As DNA, the CDR3 is TGTGCCAGCAGGTTGGGACTAGCGGGAGTTGAGCAGTTCTTC. Encoded protein: CASRLGLAGVEQFF. Using reference TRBV28 and TRBJ2-1 for the parts outside the CDR3, the full variable domain is DVKVTQSSRYLVKRTGEKVFLECVQDMDHENMFWYRQDPGLGLRLIYFSYDVKMKEKGDIPEGYSVSREKKERFSLILESASTNQTSMYLCASRLGLAGVEQFFGPGTRLTVL.

This rearrangement joins TRBV19 to TRBJ2-2; D gene ambiguous. CDR3 length: 14 amino acids. Per the germline V gene, CDR1 is LNHDA and CDR2 is SQIVND (reference sequence). V lost 7 bases and J 10 bases, leaving 19 bases between the germline ends. The CDR3 region has the DNA TGTGCCAGTACCCCTGCAGGCACACTCCAGGAGCTGTTTTTT. It encodes CASTPAGTLQELFF.